These 7 T cell receptor beta chains were all obtained from the same sample, sequenced in a study of T cells after yellow fever vaccination. Each CDR3 protein is one row after TCRdb ran MiXCR on the 5' RACE reads. This table holds around 530,000 distinct CDR3 sequences, roughly a sixth found once. Sequences were derived from PBMCs, sampled about 5 days after the first yellow fever vaccination. The receptors come from a man between 18 and 35 years old who received the YFV17D yellow fever vaccine.

This clonotype was recorded a few times. The chain has TRBV5-4 and TRBJ1-1; 11 nucleotides align to TRBD1. This CDR3 has 15 residues. Germline CDR1 is SGHNT and CDR2 is YYREEE (reference sequence). After removal of 1 base from V and 5 bases from J, the junction contained 4 bases not matched to a gene. The CDR3 reads CASSLKGQGVTEAFF. Written as DNA, the CDR3 is TGTGCCAGCAGCTTGAAGGGACAGGGGGTTACTGAAGCTTTCTTT.

There are a few counts of this clonotype. This chain links TRBV7-9 with TRBJ2-3; D perhaps matches TRBD2 (5 bases). V was cut by 7 bases and J by 5 bases, with 16 bases left in between. Germline CDR1 is SEHNR and CDR2 is FQNEAQ (reference sequence). The CDR3 loop spans 14 amino acids. In nucleotides, the CDR3 is TGTGCCAGCATACACCGGGAAGTAGAAGATACGCAGTATTTT. Translated, it gives CASIHREVEDTQYF.

The chain has TRBV20-1 and TRBJ2-7; possible D gene TRBD1, 5 bases. V was cut by 0 bases and J by 3 bases, with 12 bases left in between. Germline V gene sequence: CDR1 DFQATT, CDR2 SNEGSKA (reference sequence). The CDR3 is 14 residues long. CDR3 protein: CSARDRAGYYEQYV. The CDR3 nucleotides read TGCAGTGCTAGAGATCGGGCAGGGTACTACGAGCAGTACGTC.

This clonotype was observed a few times. The genes are TRBV5-6 and TRBJ1-5, with D possibly TRBD1 on 5 matching bases. This CDR3 has 14 residues. The germline gives CDR1 SGHDT, CDR2 YYEEEE. V was pared by 4 bases and J by 3 bases, with 11 bases between. CDR3: CASSPRQTNQPQHF. CDR3 DNA sequence: TGTGCCAGCAGCCCTCGACAGACCAATCAGCCCCAGCATTTT.

This clonotype was detected only a few times. J is TRBJ2-3 and V is TRBV6-1; TRBD2 matches 8 bases. The J segment lost 1 base and the V segment lost 6 bases, leaving 6 bases of the junction unmatched. This CDR3 contains 15 residues. Germline CDR1 reads MNHNS; CDR2 reads SASEGT. The chain's CDR3 is CASSVAGKGTDTQYF. Here the CDR3 DNA reads TGTGCCAGCAGCGTAGCGGGGAAGGGCACAGATACGCAGTATTTT.

The chain combines TRBV30 with TRBJ1-1; 7 bases align to TRBD1. Trimming took 3 bases from V and 6 from J; bases not matched to a gene: 7. CDR1 and CDR2 (germline): GTSNPN, SVGIG (reference sequence). The CDR3 is made up of 13 amino acids. In DNA form, the CDR3 reads TGTGCCTGGAGAAGACAGGGATGGTCTGAAGCTTTCTTT. Translating it yields CAWRRQGWSEAFF.

CDR3 coding DNA: TGTGCCAGCATCCCACCAGGGGCCTACGAGCAGTACTTC. Translating gives CASIPPGAYEQYF. V gene TRBV7-8 combines with J gene TRBJ2-7, with D maybe TRBD1 (6 bases). Germline CDR1 SGHVS, CDR2 FQNEAQ. The CDR3 length is 13 residues. The ends were cut back, 7 bases at V and 2 bases at J, with 12 bases in the middle.